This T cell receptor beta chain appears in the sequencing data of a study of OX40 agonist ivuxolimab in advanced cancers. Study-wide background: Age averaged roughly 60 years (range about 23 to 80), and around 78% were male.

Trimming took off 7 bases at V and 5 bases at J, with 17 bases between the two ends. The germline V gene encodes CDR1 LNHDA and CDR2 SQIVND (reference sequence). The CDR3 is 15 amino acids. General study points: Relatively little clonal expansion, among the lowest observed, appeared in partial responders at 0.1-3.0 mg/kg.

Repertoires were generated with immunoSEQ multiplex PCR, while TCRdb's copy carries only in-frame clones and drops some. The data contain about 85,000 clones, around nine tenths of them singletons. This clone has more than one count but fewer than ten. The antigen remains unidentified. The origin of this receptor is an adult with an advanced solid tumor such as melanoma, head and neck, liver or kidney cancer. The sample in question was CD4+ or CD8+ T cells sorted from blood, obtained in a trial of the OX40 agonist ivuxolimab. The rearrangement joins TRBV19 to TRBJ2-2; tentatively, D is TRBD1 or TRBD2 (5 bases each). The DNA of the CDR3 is TGTGCCAGTACCGTGCCTCTAGCAGGGACCGGGGAGCTGTTTTTT. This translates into CASTVPLAGTGELFF.